The rows below give T cell receptor beta chains drawn from one sample of a study of vaccination effects on CD4 cells after COVID-19. Their recognized antigens are unknown. Profiled with immunoSEQ multiplex PCR; TCRdb holds only in-frame clones, not every one. The data contain around 47,000 clones, around 66% of them seen just once; the ten biggest clones take up more than 30%. This specimen consisted of CD4+ T cells from PBMCs cultured with a peptide pool, obtained before COVID-19 vaccination. Source of these receptors: a human donor who had a prior SARS-CoV-2 infection. The conserved cysteine and the conserved F or W are not part of the CDR3 here.

j_call v_call cdr3_aa
TRBJ2-7 TRBV5-4 ASSWAPPLEQY
TRBJ2-3 TRBV5-1 ASSQDRGRGDTQY
TRBJ1-2 TRBV4-1 ASSQVGRANYGYT
TRBJ2-2 TRBV5-1 ASSLSTLGELF
TRBJ2-5 TRBV14 ASSQGLQETQY
TRBJ2-2 TRBV7-3 ASRRGAKTGELF
TRBJ1-6 TRBV12-3/TRBV12-4 ASSFFTGSPLH
TRBJ2-2 TRBV4-2 ASSQIPGRVTGELF
TRBJ2-1 TRBV5-6 ASSLGREGDNEQF
TRBJ2-7 TRBV4-2 ASSQDRYEQY
TRBJ2-7 TRBV7-6 ASSSRYKRTTGEQY
TRBJ1-1 TRBV5-1 ASSSQGRGNTEAF
TRBJ2-7 TRBV7-8 ASSITTGTEQY
TRBJ2-3 TRBV24-1 ATSQGAGPDTQY
TRBJ1-1 TRBV5-1 ASNKRVGDTEAF
TRBJ2-7 TRBV19 ASSIGGTGTREQY
TRBJ1-1 TRBV15 ATSRDESTGNTEAF
TRBJ2-1 TRBV9 ASSVGGARNNEQF
TRBJ1-6 TRBV2 ASSLQGWVSNSPLH
TRBJ2-7 TRBV5-1 ASSFAGESYEQY